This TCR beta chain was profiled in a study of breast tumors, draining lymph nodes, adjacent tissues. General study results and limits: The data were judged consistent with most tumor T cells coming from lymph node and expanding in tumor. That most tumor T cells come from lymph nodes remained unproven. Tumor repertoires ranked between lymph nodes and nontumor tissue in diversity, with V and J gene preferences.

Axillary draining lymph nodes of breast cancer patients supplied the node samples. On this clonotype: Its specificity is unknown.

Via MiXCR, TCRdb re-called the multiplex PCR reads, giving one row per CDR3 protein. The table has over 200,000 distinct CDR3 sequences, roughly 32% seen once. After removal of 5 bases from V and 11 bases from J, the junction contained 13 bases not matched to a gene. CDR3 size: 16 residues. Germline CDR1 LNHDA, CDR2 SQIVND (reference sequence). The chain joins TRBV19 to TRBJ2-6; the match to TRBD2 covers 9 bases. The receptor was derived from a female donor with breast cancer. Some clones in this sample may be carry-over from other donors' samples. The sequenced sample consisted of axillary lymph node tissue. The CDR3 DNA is TGTGCCAGTAGTCAGAGACGACTAGCGGATGCCTACGTCCTGACTTTC. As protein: CASSQRRLADAYVLTF.